These 19 T cell receptor beta chains originate from one sample sequenced in a study of blood T cell repertoires in COVID-19. The table came from immunoSEQ multiplex PCR; TCRdb's copy has only in-frame clones and leaves some out. The table has 200,000 to 250,000 clones, roughly four fifths seen once. Sequenced sample: peripheral blood. All receptors come from a woman in her 70s with acute or convalescent COVID-19.

This chain joins TRBV7-9 and TRBJ1-1; 9 bases align to TRBD1. Trimming at V came to 5 bases and at J to 1 base, leaving 8 bases not matched to a gene. The CDR3 is 16 amino acids. Germline V gene data show CDR1 as SEHNR and CDR2 as FQNEAQ (reference sequence). The DNA for the CDR3 is TGTGCCAGCAGCCATAGGGGACAGGGATCGAACACTGAAGCTTTCTTT. Translation: CASSHRGQGSNTEAFF.

The rearrangement uses TRBV2 and TRBJ1-5, with D perhaps TRBD1 (5 bases). Germline CDR1 is SNHLY and CDR2 is FYNNEI. The CDR3 sequence is 15 residues long. V was cut by 1 base and J by 6 bases, with 13 bases left in between. CDR3 bases: TGTGCCAGCAGTGAAGAGGGTGGGAGGGGTCAGCCCCAGCATTTT. This sequence encodes CASSEEGGRGQPQHF.

The genes are TRBV5-6 and TRBJ2-1; 9 bases are shared with TRBD1. V shed 0 bases, J shed 7 bases, and the junction held 2 bases outside the gene matches. Per the germline V gene, CDR1 is SGHDT and CDR2 is YYEEEE. The length of the CDR3 is 14 residues. The CDR3 sequence: CASSLDRGLNEQFF. CDR3 DNA sequence: TGTGCCAGCAGCTTGGACAGGGGGCTTAATGAGCAGTTCTTC.

The genes are TRBV28 and TRBJ2-3, with D tentatively TRBD2 (7 bases). This CDR3 spans 15 amino acids. Trimming took off 6 bases at V and 1 base at J, with 14 bases between the two ends. Germline-derived CDR1 and CDR2 are MDHEN and SYDVKM. Written as DNA, the CDR3 is TGTGCCAGCAGCCCGGGGGGCCTCGGCACAGATACGCAGTATTTT. This sequence encodes CASSPGGLGTDTQYF.

This sequence joins TRBV24-1 and TRBJ2-5; 8 nucleotides line up with TRBD2. CDR1 and CDR2 (germline): KGHDR, SFDVKD. After removal of 5 bases from V and 5 bases from J, the junction contained 15 bases not matched to a gene. The CDR3 length is 17 residues. The CDR3 sequence is CATSATSDLRGGETQYF. The DNA of the CDR3 is TGTGCCACCAGTGCCACTAGTGACCTCCGGGGGGGGGAGACCCAGTACTTC.

The count of this clone is one. The V and J genes are TRBV27 and TRBJ1-1; TRBD1 matches 8 bases. The CDR3 covers 15 residues. Germline V gives CDR1 MNHEY, CDR2 SMNVEV (reference sequence). Germline trimming cut 5 bases from V and 4 bases from J; bases unmatched to any gene: 9. The CDR3: CASSPWTGKGTEAFF. Written as DNA, the CDR3 is TGTGCCAGCAGTCCTTGGACAGGGAAGGGCACTGAAGCTTTCTTT.

V and J are TRBV4-3 and TRBJ1-1, with D possibly TRBD1 on 5 matching bases. V lost 0 bases to trimming and J lost 5 bases, with 10 bases between them. Germline V lookup: CDR1 LGHNA, CDR2 YSLEER. The CDR3 runs to 14 residues. The CDR3 region has the DNA TGCGCCAGCAGCCAAGATGGGAGGGGAACTGAAGCTTTCTTT. This encodes CASSQDGRGTEAFF.

This chain uses TRBV2 with TRBJ2-2; D ambiguous. The CDR3 totals 15 residues. Looked up from germline, CDR1 is SNHLY and CDR2 is FYNNEI. Deletions cut 7 bases from V and 0 bases from J, with 12 bases between. The CDR3 region is CASTAVSSNTGELFF. In DNA, the CDR3 is TGTGCCAGCACCGCGGTCAGCTCGAACACCGGGGAGCTGTTTTTT.

The gene calls are TRBV9 and TRBJ2-3; possible D gene TRBD2, 5 bases. The CDR3 contains 16 residues. The V end lost 2 bases, the J end lost 1 base, and 14 bases lay between the germline ends. CDR1 SGDLS and CDR2 YYNGEE come from the germline V gene. The CDR3 reads CASSVTLKGGTDTQYF. The CDR3 coding sequence is TGTGCCAGCAGCGTCACCCTTAAGGGAGGCACAGATACGCAGTATTTT.

V and J are TRBV10-3 and TRBJ2-1; D gene ambiguous. V was shortened by 4 bases and J by 6 bases, with 10 bases between the two germline ends. This CDR3 comprises 13 residues. Germline V CDR1 and CDR2: ENHRY, SYGVKD. Here the CDR3 DNA reads TGTGCCATCAGTGTTATCCCTTCCAATGAGCAGTTCTTC. This encodes CAISVIPSNEQFF.

The CDR3 protein is CAWTQGDPRIYGYTF. In DNA, the CDR3 is TGTGCCTGGACCCAGGGTGACCCTCGGATCTATGGCTACACCTTC. The chain employs TRBV30 and TRBJ1-2; TRBD1 might be the D (5 bases). Germline V lookup: CDR1 GTSNPN, CDR2 SVGIG (reference sequence). The germline V and J ends were trimmed by 4 bases and 4 bases, with 19 bases remaining between them. The CDR3 sequence is 15 residues long.

The rearrangement links TRBV9 to TRBJ1-6; tentatively, D is TRBD1 (6 bases). This CDR3 is built from 17 residues. The germline V gene encodes CDR1 SGDLS and CDR2 YYNGEE. V lost 1 base and J lost 7, with 18 bases in between. For the CDR3, the DNA is TGTGCCAGCAGCGTATCCCTCGGACAGAGAGGGAATTCACCCCTCCACTTT. Amino acid sequence: CASSVSLGQRGNSPLHF.

The V call is TRBV6-5, the J call TRBJ2-5, with 8 positions matching TRBD1. This CDR3 is built from 14 residues. V lost 8 bases, J lost 0 bases, and 5 bases stayed unmatched. CDR1 is MNHEY, CDR2 SVGAGI, per germline. In nucleotides, the CDR3 is TGTGCCAGCCGGACAGGGAACAACCAAGAGACCCAGTACTTC. This codes for CASRTGNNQETQYF.

The J gene is TRBJ2-7, the V gene TRBV6-5, with TRBD1 matching over 8 bases. Germline CDR1 and CDR2: MNHEY and SVGAGI. The CDR3 is made up of 13 amino acids. Trimming took 4 bases from V and 4 from J; bases not matched to a gene: 3. CDR3 sequence reads: CASSWDRLYEQYF. The CDR3, as DNA: TGTGCCAGCAGTTGGGACAGGCTATACGAGCAGTACTTC.

This chain uses TRBV28 with TRBJ1-1, with D unclear. The CDR3 loop spans 13 amino acids. V dropped 3 bases and J dropped 1 base, with 6 bases sitting between them. Germline values: CDR1 MDHEN, CDR2 SYDVKM. DNA of the CDR3: TGTGCCAGCAGTTTGCGTGAGAACACTGAAGCTTTCTTT. Residues: CASSLRENTEAFF.

The J gene is TRBJ1-1, the V gene TRBV6-4; 7 bases fit TRBD1. Germline CDR1 is MRHNA and CDR2 is SNTAGT. This CDR3 has 13 amino acids. Losses at the gene ends were 6 bases for V and 5 bases for J; bases not matched to a gene: 6. The CDR3 sequence: CASSPTGYTEAFF. In DNA, the CDR3 is TGTGCCAGCAGCCCGACAGGGTATACTGAAGCTTTCTTT.

This clone was recorded many times. Within the sample, other DNA sequences also encode this same CDR3. The V call is TRBV30, the J call TRBJ1-2, with D maybe TRBD1 (5 bases). Germline-derived CDR1 and CDR2 are GTSNPN and SVGIG (reference sequence). This CDR3 has 13 amino acids. V was trimmed by 2 bases and J by 4 bases, leaving 11 bases between them. CDR3 sequence reads: CAWSQGRSYGYTF. CDR3 DNA: TGTGCCTGGAGTCAGGGCCGCTCCTATGGCTACACCTTC.

The chain joins TRBV4-2 to TRBJ2-7; D is unclear. The CDR3 has 13 amino acids. Germline CDR1 and CDR2: LGHNA and YNFKEQ. Trimming took off 1 base at V and 3 bases at J, with 7 bases between the two ends. CDR3 loop: CASSQGLFYEQYF. For the CDR3, the DNA is TGTGCCAGCAGCCAAGGGCTTTTCTACGAGCAGTACTTC.

This chain joins TRBV10-2 and TRBJ2-3; TRBD2 aligns across 8 bases. Trimming cost V 4 bases and J 2 bases; bases outside gene matches: 20. The length of the CDR3 is 20 residues. The germline V gene encodes CDR1 WSHSY and CDR2 SAAADI. CDR3 nucleotide sequence: TGCGCCAGCAGTGGGACTATAAGCGGGGGACGACGCCTTTTCACAGATACGCAGTATTTT. This sequence encodes CASSGTISGGRRLFTDTQYF.